These 22 T cell receptor beta chains came from one sample sequenced in a study of T cell responses to AZD1222 COVID-19 vaccine (dated by TCRdb to the early 2020s). The library was produced with the immunoSEQ multiplex PCR assay. TCRdb's version of the immuneACCESS table is confined to in-frame rearrangements and falls short of the full clone set. An unresolved V gene accounts for under half of the shortfall where checked; the remainder is of unknown origin. The sample includes approximately 45,000 clones, with roughly 90% observed a single time. Roughly 1.1% of the sample comes from the top ten. In light of the paper, this sample's time point label describes: about 28 days (+/-7) after the second vaccine dose. Sequencing used peripheral blood, obtained 28 days after the second AZD1222 dose. Receptor source: an adult who received the AZD1222 COVID-19 vaccine.

Only one count was recorded for this clone. The chain employs TRBV7-9 and TRBJ2-3, with 7 bases aligning to TRBD2. With V trimmed by 5 bases and J by 3 bases, 5 bases remained unmatched. Germline CDR1 reads SEHNR; CDR2 reads FQNEAQ (reference sequence). The length of the CDR3 is 14 residues. The CDR3 is CASSPGLETDTQYF. CDR3 nucleotides: TGTGCCAGCAGCCCAGGACTAGAGACAGATACGCAGTATTTT. Using reference TRBV7-9 and TRBJ2-3 for the parts outside the CDR3, the full variable domain is DTGVSQNPRHKITKRGQNVTFRCDPISEHNRLYWYRQTLGQGPEFLTYFQNEAQLEKSRLLSDRFSAERPKGSFSTLEIQRTEQGDSAMYLCASSPGLETDTQYFGPGTRLTVL.

This clone has a handful of counts. This chain uses TRBV5-1 with TRBJ2-7; no clear D gene. Germline CDR1 reads SGHRS; CDR2 reads YFSETQ. This CDR3 is 14 amino acids long. V was cut by 6 bases and J by 0 bases, with 13 bases left in between. CDR3 sequence (DNA): TGCGCCAGCAAGCCCCGTCTCGCCTCCTACGAGCAGTACTTC. Amino acid sequence: CASKPRLASYEQYF.

The chain is built from TRBV6-2 or TRBV6-3 and TRBJ1-5; D possibly corresponds to TRBD1 (5 bases). From germline, CDR1 is MNHEY and CDR2 SVGEGT. This CDR3 has 16 residues. Trimming stripped 5 bases from V and 2 bases from J, with 16 bases between. CDR3 coding DNA: TGTGCCAGCAGTAAACCGAGGGGCCAGGGCAATCAGCCCCAGCATTTT. Amino acid sequence: CASSKPRGQGNQPQHF.

The table lists this clone with a count of one. The rearrangement uses TRBV13 and TRBJ1-2, with D perhaps matching TRBD1 (5 bases). The CDR3 consists of 15 residues. Germline V gives CDR1 PRHDT, CDR2 FYEKMQ (reference sequence). The V end lost 2 bases, the J end lost 2 bases, and 12 bases lay between the germline ends. CDR3 bases: TGTGCCAGCAGCTTAATGACAGCGATCAACTATGGCTACACCTTC. Its translation is CASSLMTAINYGYTF.

This sequence joins TRBV30 and TRBJ1-2; 9 nucleotides line up with TRBD1. The germline V gene has CDR1 GTSNPN and CDR2 SVGIG (reference sequence). J was trimmed by 4 bases and V by 3 bases; bases with no gene match: 9. This CDR3 has 15 residues. The CDR3 sequence: CAWRAGTGRGYGYTF. The CDR3 DNA follows: TGTGCCTGGAGGGCCGGGACAGGGCGCGGCTATGGCTACACCTTC.

This chain links TRBV6-4 with TRBJ2-1; 10 bases are shared with TRBD1. Germline loops: CDR1 MRHNA, CDR2 SNTAGT. V was pared by 1 base and J by 7 bases, with 1 base of the junction left unmatched. CDR3 length: 14 residues. CDR3 in amino acids: CASSDWGQGNEQFF. Written as DNA, the CDR3 is TGTGCCAGCAGTGACTGGGGACAGGGGAATGAGCAGTTCTTC.

This chain links TRBV19 with TRBJ2-2, with 7 bases lining up with TRBD1. CDR3 length equals 14 residues. The V segment lost 6 bases and the J segment 6 bases; nucleotides outside the gene matches: 7. Germline V lookup: CDR1 LNHDA, CDR2 SQIVND (reference sequence). The CDR3 bases are TGTGCCAGTAGCCACAGGGGAAAGCCCGGGGAGCTGTTTTTT. Its translation is CASSHRGKPGELFF.

The V and J genes are TRBV5-1 and TRBJ2-2; D assignment may be TRBD1 or TRBD2 (6 bases each). Germline values: CDR1 SGHRS, CDR2 YFSETQ. This CDR3 has 15 residues. Trimming cost V 0 bases and J 6 bases, with 12 bases left between them. DNA for the CDR3: TGCGCCAGCAGCTTGGGGGGGGCCGATCCCGGGGAGCTGTTTTTT. Translated, it gives CASSLGGADPGELFF.

V usage is TRBV12-5 and J usage is TRBJ2-1, with no clear D. This CDR3 spans 14 amino acids. V lost 5 bases and J 2 bases, leaving 10 bases between the germline ends. Germline CDR1 is LGHNT and CDR2 is FRNRAP. In DNA, the CDR3 is TGTGCTAGTGGTCTCGGCCAAGCCTACAATGAGCAGTTCTTC. Residues: CASGLGQAYNEQFF.

The chain joins TRBV7-2 to TRBJ1-2; D not resolved. Per germline, CDR1 SGHTA and CDR2 FQGNSA. The germline V and J ends were trimmed by 5 bases and 3 bases, with 7 bases remaining between them. The CDR3 is made up of 12 amino acids. CDR3 nucleotides: TGTGCCAGCAGCGAAGCCTACTATGGCTACACCTTC. Translating it yields CASSEAYYGYTF.

The chain recombines TRBV5-5 with TRBJ2-7, with D uncertain. CDR1 is SGHKS, CDR2 YYEKEE, per germline (reference sequence). The CDR3 length is 13 residues. The V end lost 6 bases, the J end lost 3 bases, and 13 bases lay between the germline ends. The CDR3 nucleotides read TGTGCCAGCAACCTGCTGGACGTCTACGAGCAGTACTTC. This translates into CASNLLDVYEQYF.

The chain employs TRBV7-9 and TRBJ2-2, with TRBD1 identical over 12 bases. CDR1 SEHNR and CDR2 FQNEAQ come from the germline V gene (reference sequence). CDR3 length: 14 amino acids. J gave up 9 bases and V 3 bases, and 2 bases lay outside the gene matches. CDR3 loop: CASSFGTGGRELFF. CDR3 nucleotide sequence: TGTGCCAGCAGCTTTGGGACAGGGGGCCGGGAGCTGTTTTTT.

The chain combines TRBV3-1 (or the pseudogene TRBV3-2) with TRBJ2-1; 12 nucleotides match TRBD2. CDR1 is LGHDT, CDR2 YNNKEL, per germline (reference sequence). This CDR3 is 15 amino acids long. V shed 4 bases and J 7 bases; nucleotides not matched to a gene: 5. The CDR3: CASSPSGLAGNEQFF. CDR3 nucleotide sequence: TGTGCCAGCAGCCCCTCCGGACTAGCGGGAAATGAGCAGTTCTTC.

This sequence joins TRBV7-6 and TRBJ1-1, with D tentatively TRBD1 (5 bases). Trimming cost V 1 base and J 3 bases, with 12 bases left between them. The CDR3 extends over 15 amino acids. Germline-derived CDR1 and CDR2 are SGHVS and FNYEAQ. This chain's CDR3 is CASSLGGGLYTEAFF. The DNA of the CDR3 is TGTGCCAGCAGCTTAGGTGGGGGATTATACACTGAAGCTTTCTTT.

V gene TRBV2 combines with J gene TRBJ2-7, with 7 bases lining up with TRBD1. The CDR3 has 15 residues. Unmatched junction bases numbered 13, after V lost 5 bases and J lost 6 bases. Looked up from germline, CDR1 is SNHLY and CDR2 is FYNNEI. CDR3 in amino acids: CASSRGPGRTGEQYF. The DNA of the CDR3 is TGTGCCAGCAGTAGGGGGCCGGGAAGGACAGGCGAGCAGTACTTC.

This chain uses TRBV7-8 with TRBJ1-6; D is uncertain. Trimming removed 6 bases at V and 7 bases at J, with 13 bases between. Germline V gene data show CDR1 as SGHVS and CDR2 as FQNEAQ. The CDR3 has 14 amino acids. Here the CDR3 reads CASRQATSNSPLHF. The CDR3 DNA is TGTGCCAGCAGGCAGGCGACCTCAAATTCACCCCTCCACTTT.

The chain recombines TRBV5-1 with TRBJ2-7, with 9 bases matching TRBD1. Trimming removed 7 bases from V and 1 base from J; junction bases left unmatched: 9. Germline assignment: CDR1 SGHRS and CDR2 YFSETQ. The CDR3 spans 15 residues. The CDR3 bases are TGCGCCAGCCATAGGGGCGGGACAGGGTCCTACGAGCAGTACTTC. Protein sequence: CASHRGGTGSYEQYF.

This chain links TRBV7-8 with TRBJ2-2, with TRBD1 identical over 8 bases. There are 15 residues in the CDR3. The germline V gene has CDR1 SGHVS and CDR2 FQNEAQ. With V trimmed by 5 bases and J by 1 base, 3 bases remained unmatched. This chain's CDR3 is CASSADRVNTGELFF. The DNA of the CDR3 is TGTGCCAGCAGCGCGGACAGGGTGAACACCGGGGAGCTGTTTTTT.

The CDR3 DNA reads TGTGCCAGCAGTTTTTTACTAGCTGGTGAGCAGTTCTTC. It is translated as CASSFLLAGEQFF. The rearrangement joins TRBV6-6 to TRBJ2-1; TRBD2 might be the D (6 bases). CDR1 and CDR2 from the germline V gene are MNHNY and SVGAGI (reference sequence). The V end lost 4 bases, the J end lost 9 bases, and 13 bases lay between the germline ends. This CDR3 is 13 amino acids long.

The chain recombines TRBV5-1 with TRBJ2-3; possibly TRBD1 for D (5 bases). Trimming took off 4 bases at V and 3 bases at J, with 15 bases between the two ends. The CDR3 sequence is 15 residues long. Germline CDR1 is SGHRS and CDR2 is YFSETQ. CDR3 region: CASSISRVITDTQYF. CDR3 bases: TGCGCCAGCAGCATAAGCAGGGTAATAACAGATACGCAGTATTTT.

The CDR3 loop is CASSSEYTEAFF. In nucleotides, the CDR3 is TGTGCCAGCAGCTCAGAGTACACTGAAGCTTTCTTT. The chain is built from TRBV7-9 and TRBJ1-1; D gene unclear. V was clipped by 4 bases and J by 3 bases, with 6 bases between them. Germline assignment: CDR1 SEHNR and CDR2 FQNEAQ (reference sequence). The CDR3 has 12 residues.

The chain recombines TRBV6-5 with TRBJ1-3; no definite D call. CDR1 is MNHEY and CDR2 is SVGAGI in the germline V gene. This CDR3 has 16 amino acids. With 2 bases removed from V and 4 bases from J, the gap between germline ends came to 15 bases. The CDR3 sequence: CASSYGYSWPGNTIYF. CDR3 in DNA: TGTGCCAGCAGTTACGGGTACAGTTGGCCAGGAAACACCATATATTTT.